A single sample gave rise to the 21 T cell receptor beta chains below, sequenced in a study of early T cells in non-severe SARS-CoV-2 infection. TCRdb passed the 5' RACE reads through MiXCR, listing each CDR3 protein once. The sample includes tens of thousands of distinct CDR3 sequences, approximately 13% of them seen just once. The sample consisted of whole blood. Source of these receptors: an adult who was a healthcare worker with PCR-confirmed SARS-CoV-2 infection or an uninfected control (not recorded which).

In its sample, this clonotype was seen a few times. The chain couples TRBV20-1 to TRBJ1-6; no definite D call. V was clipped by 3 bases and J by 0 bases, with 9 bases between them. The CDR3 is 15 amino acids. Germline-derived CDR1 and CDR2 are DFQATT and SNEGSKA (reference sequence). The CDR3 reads CSASGRSSYNSPLHF. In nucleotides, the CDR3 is TGCAGTGCTAGTGGGAGGAGCTCCTATAATTCACCCCTCCACTTT.

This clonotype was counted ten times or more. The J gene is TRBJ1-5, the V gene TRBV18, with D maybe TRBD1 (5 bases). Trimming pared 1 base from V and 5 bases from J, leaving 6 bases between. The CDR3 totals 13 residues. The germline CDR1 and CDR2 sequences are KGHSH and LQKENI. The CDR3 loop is CASSPQGDQPQHF. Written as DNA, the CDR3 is TGTGCCAGCTCACCACAAGGGGATCAGCCCCAGCATTTT.

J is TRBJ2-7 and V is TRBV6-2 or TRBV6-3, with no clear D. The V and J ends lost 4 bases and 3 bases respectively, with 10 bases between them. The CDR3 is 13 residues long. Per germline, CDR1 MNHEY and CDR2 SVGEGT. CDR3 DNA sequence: TGTGCCAGCAGTTCGCCAGGTTTCTACGAGCAGTACTTC. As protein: CASSSPGFYEQYF.

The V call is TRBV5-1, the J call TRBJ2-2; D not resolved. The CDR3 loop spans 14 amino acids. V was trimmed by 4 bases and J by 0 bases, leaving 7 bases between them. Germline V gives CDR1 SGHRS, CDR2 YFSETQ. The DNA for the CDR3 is TGCGCCAGCAGCAGGATTCCGAACACCGGGGAGCTGTTTTTT. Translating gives CASSRIPNTGELFF.

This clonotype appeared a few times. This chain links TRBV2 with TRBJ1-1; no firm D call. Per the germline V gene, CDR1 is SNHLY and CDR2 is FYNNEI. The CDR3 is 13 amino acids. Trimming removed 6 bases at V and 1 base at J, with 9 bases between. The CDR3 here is CASRRDTNTEAFF. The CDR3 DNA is TGTGCCAGCAGGCGGGATACGAACACTGAAGCTTTCTTT.

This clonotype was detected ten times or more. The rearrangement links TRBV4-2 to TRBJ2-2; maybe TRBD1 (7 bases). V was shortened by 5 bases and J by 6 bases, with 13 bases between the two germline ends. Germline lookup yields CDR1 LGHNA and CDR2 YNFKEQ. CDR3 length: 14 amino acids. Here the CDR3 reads CASSSDRDSGELFF. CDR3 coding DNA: TGTGCCAGCAGCTCAGACAGGGACTCCGGGGAGCTGTTTTTT.

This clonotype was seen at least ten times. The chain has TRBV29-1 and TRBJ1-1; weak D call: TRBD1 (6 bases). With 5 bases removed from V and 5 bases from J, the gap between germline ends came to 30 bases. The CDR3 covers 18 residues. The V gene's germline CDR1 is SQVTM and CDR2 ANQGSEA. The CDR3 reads CSVPPWGAQSGLRTEAFF. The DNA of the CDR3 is TGCAGCGTTCCCCCGTGGGGGGCCCAATCGGGATTGAGAACTGAAGCTTTCTTT.

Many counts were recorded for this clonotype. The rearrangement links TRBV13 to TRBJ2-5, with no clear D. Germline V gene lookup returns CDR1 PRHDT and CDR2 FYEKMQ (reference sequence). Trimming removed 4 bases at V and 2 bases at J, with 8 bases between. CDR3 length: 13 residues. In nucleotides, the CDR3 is TGTGCCAGCAGCTCGGACGGACAAGAGACCCAGTACTTC. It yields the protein CASSSDGQETQYF.

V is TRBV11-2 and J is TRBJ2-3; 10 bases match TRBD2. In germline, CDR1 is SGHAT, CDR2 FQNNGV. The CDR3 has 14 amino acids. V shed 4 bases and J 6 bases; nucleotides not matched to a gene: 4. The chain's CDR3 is CASSSGLAPDTQYF. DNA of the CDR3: TGTGCCAGCAGCTCGGGACTAGCGCCCGATACGCAGTATTTT.

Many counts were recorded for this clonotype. CDR3 sequence (DNA): TGCAGTGCTATTGGACTAGCGGGAGTAACCGGGGAGCTGTTTTTT. Encoded protein: CSAIGLAGVTGELFF. The J gene is TRBJ2-2, the V gene TRBV20-1; 13 bases are a match to TRBD2. Germline-derived CDR1 and CDR2 are DFQATT and SNEGSKA (reference sequence). The CDR3 contains 15 residues. After removal of 4 bases from V and 5 bases from J, the junction contained 4 bases not matched to a gene.

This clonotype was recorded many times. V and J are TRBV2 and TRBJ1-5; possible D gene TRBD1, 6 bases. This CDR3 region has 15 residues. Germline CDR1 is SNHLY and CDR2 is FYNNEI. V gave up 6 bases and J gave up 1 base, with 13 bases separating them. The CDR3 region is CASRGASGSNQPQHF. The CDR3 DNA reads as TGTGCCAGCAGGGGGGCTTCAGGGAGCAATCAGCCCCAGCATTTT.

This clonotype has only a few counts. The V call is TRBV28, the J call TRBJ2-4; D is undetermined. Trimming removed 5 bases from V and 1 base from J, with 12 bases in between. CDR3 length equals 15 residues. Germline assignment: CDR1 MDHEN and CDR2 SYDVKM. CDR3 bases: TGTGCCAGCAGTCGTCCCCTGGAGGCCAAAAACATTCAGTACTTC. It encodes CASSRPLEAKNIQYF.

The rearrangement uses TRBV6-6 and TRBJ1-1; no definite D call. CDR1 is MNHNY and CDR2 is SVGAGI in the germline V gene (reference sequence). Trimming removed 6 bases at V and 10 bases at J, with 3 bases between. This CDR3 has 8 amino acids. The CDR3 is CASSGAFF. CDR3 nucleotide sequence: TGTGCCAGCAGCGGAGCTTTCTTT.

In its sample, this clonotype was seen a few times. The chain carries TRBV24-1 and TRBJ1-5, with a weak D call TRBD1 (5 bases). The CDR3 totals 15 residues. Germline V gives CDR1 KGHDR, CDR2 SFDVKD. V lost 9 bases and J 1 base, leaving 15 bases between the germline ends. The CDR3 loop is CATAMGVGSNQPQHF. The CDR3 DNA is TGTGCCACCGCCATGGGGGTAGGAAGCAATCAGCCCCAGCATTTT.

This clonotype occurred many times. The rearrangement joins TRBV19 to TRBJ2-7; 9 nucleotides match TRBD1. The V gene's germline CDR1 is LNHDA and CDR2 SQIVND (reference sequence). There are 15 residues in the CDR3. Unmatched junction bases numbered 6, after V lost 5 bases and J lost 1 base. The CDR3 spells CASSVTGGLSYEQYF. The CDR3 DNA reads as TGTGCCAGTAGTGTAACAGGGGGCCTATCCTACGAGCAGTACTTC.

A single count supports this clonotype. The CDR3 bases are TGTGCCAGCAGTCAAATAAGGACAGGGAACGACGAGCAGTACTTC. This encodes CASSQIRTGNDEQYF. The chain employs TRBV28 and TRBJ2-7; 8 nucleotides match TRBD1. Germline CDR1 and CDR2: MDHEN and SYDVKM. Unmatched junction bases numbered 11, after V lost 5 bases and J lost 5 bases. This CDR3 is built from 15 residues.

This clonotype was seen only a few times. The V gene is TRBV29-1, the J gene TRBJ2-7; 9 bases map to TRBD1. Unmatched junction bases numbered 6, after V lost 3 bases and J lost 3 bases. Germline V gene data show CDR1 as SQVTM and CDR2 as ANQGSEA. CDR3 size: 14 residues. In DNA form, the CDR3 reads TGCAGCGTTGAGCGGACAGGGGCAGACTACGAGCAGTACTTC. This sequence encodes CSVERTGADYEQYF.

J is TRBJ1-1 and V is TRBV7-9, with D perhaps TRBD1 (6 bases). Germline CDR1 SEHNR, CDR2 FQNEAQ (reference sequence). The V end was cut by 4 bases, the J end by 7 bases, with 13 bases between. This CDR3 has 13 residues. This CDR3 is CASSSRDNLEAFF. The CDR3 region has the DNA TGTGCCAGCAGCTCCCGGGACAACCTTGAAGCTTTCTTT.

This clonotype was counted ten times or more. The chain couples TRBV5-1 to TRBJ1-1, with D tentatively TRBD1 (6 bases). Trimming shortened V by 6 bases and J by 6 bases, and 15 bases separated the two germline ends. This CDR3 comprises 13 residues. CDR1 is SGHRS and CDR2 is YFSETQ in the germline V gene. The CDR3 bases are TGCGCCAGCACACTAACAGGGAAGGCTGAAGCTTTCTTT. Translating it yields CASTLTGKAEAFF.

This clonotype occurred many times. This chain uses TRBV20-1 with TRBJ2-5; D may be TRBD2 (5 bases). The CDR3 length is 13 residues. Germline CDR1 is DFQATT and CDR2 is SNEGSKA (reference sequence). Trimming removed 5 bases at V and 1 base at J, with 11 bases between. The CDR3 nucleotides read TGCAGTGCTGAAAGCGGATTCCAAGAGACCCAGTACTTC. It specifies CSAESGFQETQYF.

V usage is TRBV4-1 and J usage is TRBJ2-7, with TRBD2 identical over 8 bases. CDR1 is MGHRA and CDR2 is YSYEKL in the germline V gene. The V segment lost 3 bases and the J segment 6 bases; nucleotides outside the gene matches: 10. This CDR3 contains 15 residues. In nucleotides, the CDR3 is TGCGCCAGCAGCCAGCCACGAAGCGGGAGAGGCGAGCAGTACTTC. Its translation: CASSQPRSGRGEQYF.